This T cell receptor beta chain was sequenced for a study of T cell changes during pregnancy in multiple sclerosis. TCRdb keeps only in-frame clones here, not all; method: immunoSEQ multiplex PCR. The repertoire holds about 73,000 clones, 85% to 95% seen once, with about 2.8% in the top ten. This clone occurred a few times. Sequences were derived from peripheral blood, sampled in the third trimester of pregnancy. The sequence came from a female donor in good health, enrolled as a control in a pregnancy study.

Here the CDR3 DNA reads TGTGCCATCAGTCCGGAGGGGCTGAACACTGAAGCTTTCTTT. Translation gives CAISPEGLNTEAFF. This chain links TRBV10-3 with TRBJ1-1; D is perhaps TRBD1 (5 bases). CDR3 size: 14 residues. Trimming removed 5 bases at V and 0 bases at J, with 10 bases between. Germline V lookup: CDR1 ENHRY, CDR2 SYGVKD.